The 24 T cell receptor beta chains reported below all come from one sample, sequenced in a study of T cell repertoires in cytomegalovirus infection. The antigens of these receptors remain unknown. From the reads, TCRdb called clonotypes with MiXCR, one entry per CDR3 protein. The data show some 800,000 distinct CDR3 sequences, about 28% seen once. This material consisted of cultured CD8+ T cells from PBMCs, taken from culture after CMV antigen stimulation. The receptor set was obtained from a human donor in good health (CMV status not recorded). Some clones in this sample may be carry-over from other donors' samples.

Only a few counts were recorded for this clonotype. The chain couples TRBV20-1 to TRBJ1-2; 7 nucleotides align to TRBD1. The CDR3 is made up of 12 amino acids. The junction had 9 bases not matched to a gene; V was cut back by 6 bases and J by 8 bases. Germline V gene data show CDR1 as DFQATT and CDR2 as SNEGSKA (reference sequence). CDR3 sequence reads: CSATDRKWGYTF. The CDR3 DNA is TGCAGTGCCACGGACAGGAAATGGGGCTACACCTTC.

This clonotype was counted at least ten times. The chain combines TRBV7-9 with TRBJ2-7; the match to TRBD2 covers 14 bases. The CDR3 consists of 15 residues. V dropped 4 bases and J dropped 3; count of bases not matched to a gene: 2. The germline V gene encodes CDR1 SEHNR and CDR2 FQNEAQ (reference sequence). The CDR3 sequence: CASSSGTSGSYEQYF. Written as DNA, the CDR3 is TGTGCCAGCAGCTCGGGGACTAGCGGGAGCTACGAGCAGTACTTC. Variable domain in full (rest from reference TRBV7-9 and TRBJ2-7): DTGVSQNPRHKITKRGQNVTFRCDPISEHNRLYWYRQTLGQGPEFLTYFQNEAQLEKSRLLSDRFSAERPKGSFSTLEIQRTEQGDSAMYLCASSSGTSGSYEQYFGPGTRLTVT.

This clonotype was recorded many times. The chain employs TRBV19 and TRBJ1-3; D call uncertain. This CDR3 region has 13 residues. The V gene lost 7 bases and the J gene lost 2 bases, with 9 bases spanning the gap. Germline V gene sequence: CDR1 LNHDA, CDR2 SQIVND (reference sequence). CDR3 loop: CASTAGTGNTIYF. In DNA, the CDR3 is TGTGCCAGTACTGCGGGGACTGGAAACACCATATATTTT. The entire variable domain, with the rest obtained from reference TRBV19 and TRBJ1-3, is as follows: DGGITQSPKYLFRKEGQNVTLSCEQNLNHDAMYWYRQDPGQGLRLIYYSQIVNDFQKGDIAEGYSVSREKKESFPLTVTSAQKNPTAFYLCASTAGTGNTIYFGEGSWLTVV.

This chain joins TRBV7-9 and TRBJ1-6; TRBD1 matches at 10 bases. The CDR3 consists of 21 residues. V lost 1 base, J lost 7 bases, and 19 bases stayed unmatched. The germline CDR1 and CDR2 sequences are SEHNR and FQNEAQ (reference sequence). The CDR3 spells CASSLGRWRQGARRGNSPLHF. The CDR3 region has the DNA TGTGCCAGCAGCTTAGGACGCTGGCGACAGGGGGCGCGAAGAGGGAATTCACCCCTCCACTTT.

The V gene is TRBV11-3, the J gene TRBJ2-7, with 10 bases matching TRBD1. CDR1 is SGHNT, CDR2 YENEEA, per germline. With V trimmed by 6 bases and J by 5 bases, 10 bases remained unmatched. This CDR3 has 15 amino acids. The CDR3 loop reads CASSDPGQGFNEQYF. CDR3 in DNA: TGTGCCAGCAGTGATCCGGGACAGGGGTTCAACGAGCAGTACTTC.

This clonotype showed up just a few times. This sequence joins TRBV7-6 and TRBJ2-3, with TRBD1 matching 8 bases. After removal of 1 base from V and 4 bases from J, the junction contained 7 bases not matched to a gene. The CDR3 extends over 16 amino acids. The germline V gene has CDR1 SGHVS and CDR2 FNYEAQ. CDR3 sequence reads: CASSLESAGGPDTQYF. The CDR3 DNA is TGTGCCAGCAGCTTAGAGTCCGCAGGGGGCCCAGATACGCAGTATTTT.

In nucleotides, the CDR3 is TGCAGTGCCCGAGAGGTGGGGACAGCCGTTGAGCAGTTCTTC. Translating gives CSAREVGTAVEQFF. The gene calls are TRBV20-1 and TRBJ2-1; TRBD1 matches 7 bases. CDR3 length: 14 residues. Germline assignment: CDR1 DFQATT and CDR2 SNEGSKA (reference sequence). Trimming took 6 bases from V and 9 from J; bases not matched to a gene: 14.

V gene TRBV2 combines with J gene TRBJ1-5, with D possibly TRBD1 on 5 matching bases. CDR1 and CDR2 (germline): SNHLY, FYNNEI. The ends were cut back, 6 bases at V and 2 bases at J, with 11 bases in the middle. The CDR3 spans 14 residues. The CDR3 loop is CASRGGRGNQPQHF. CDR3 nucleotides: TGTGCCAGCAGGGGGGGGAGAGGCAATCAGCCCCAGCATTTT.

This clonotype was counted at least ten times. The chain combines TRBV7-6 with TRBJ2-7; D is unresolved. V was cut by 5 bases and J by 0 bases, with 11 bases left in between. CDR1 and CDR2 (germline): SGHVS, FNYEAQ. The length of the CDR3 is 14 residues. This chain's CDR3 is CASSPPSRSYEQYF. As DNA, the CDR3 is TGTGCCAGCAGCCCCCCCAGCCGCTCCTACGAGCAGTACTTC. Looking up the rest from reference TRBV7-6 and TRBJ2-7 gives the full variable domain: GAGVSQSPRYKVTKRGQDVALRCDPISGHVSLYWYRQALGQGPEFLTYFNYEAQQDKSGLPNDRFSAERPEGSISTLTIQRTEQRDSAMYRCASSPPSRSYEQYFGPGTRLTVT.

Only a few counts were recorded for this clonotype. The J gene is TRBJ2-1, the V gene TRBV4-3, with no clear D. The CDR3 runs 15 residues. Trimming left V 2 bases short and J 0 bases short, with 8 bases between. The germline CDR1 and CDR2 sequences are LGHNA and YSLEER. Here the CDR3 DNA reads TGCGCCAGCAGCCAAAGCTTTAACTCCTACAATGAGCAGTTCTTC. Its protein product is CASSQSFNSYNEQFF.

This clonotype was found many times. This chain connects TRBV9 to TRBJ1-2; D possibly corresponds to TRBD1 (5 bases). Germline assignment: CDR1 SGDLS and CDR2 YYNGEE. This CDR3 has 15 residues. V lost 0 bases and J lost 0, with 9 bases in between. CDR3 nucleotides: TGTGCCAGCAGCGTAGCCAGGGCAGCTAACTATGGCTACACCTTC. Translation gives CASSVARAANYGYTF. Based on the CDR3 plus reference TRBV9 and TRBJ1-2, the full variable domain is DSGVTQTPKHLITATGQRVTLRCSPRSGDLSVYWYQQSLDQGLQFLIQYYNGEERAKGNILERFSAQQFPDLHSELNLSSLELGDSALYFCASSVARAANYGYTFGSGTRLTVV.

In its sample, this clonotype was seen a few times. This chain joins TRBV5-5 and TRBJ1-1; D is possibly TRBD1 (5 bases). V was clipped by 1 base and J by 3 bases, with 13 bases between them. The germline V gene encodes CDR1 SGHKS and CDR2 YYEKEE (reference sequence). CDR3 size: 15 residues. CDR3 amino acids: CASSLLGSGDTEAFF. The CDR3 bases are TGTGCCAGCAGCTTGTTGGGGTCGGGGGACACTGAAGCTTTCTTT.

This rearrangement joins TRBV6-6 to TRBJ1-2; D gene uncertain. CDR3 length: 15 amino acids. The V gene's germline CDR1 is MNHNY and CDR2 SVGAGI (reference sequence). Between the trimmed V and J ends, which lost 0 bases and 1 base, there was a span of 9 bases. The CDR3 protein is CASSYSMSLNYGYTF. In DNA form, the CDR3 reads TGTGCCAGCAGTTACTCGATGAGTCTTAACTATGGCTACACCTTC.

V and J are TRBV7-9 and TRBJ1-5; 8 positions match TRBD1. The V gene end was trimmed by 1 base and the J gene end by 3 bases; junction bases not matched to a gene: 8. The CDR3 covers 17 residues. Germline CDR1 is SEHNR and CDR2 is FQNEAQ (reference sequence). The CDR3 bases are TGTGCCAGCAGCTTAGGACATGGACAGGGCGACAATCAGCCCCAGCATTTT. Encoded protein: CASSLGHGQGDNQPQHF.

V usage is TRBV15 and J usage is TRBJ2-5, with D possibly being TRBD1 or TRBD2 (5 bases each). V gave up 8 bases and J gave up 5 bases, with 15 bases separating them. CDR3 length: 13 amino acids. Germline loops: CDR1 LNHNV, CDR2 YYDKDF (reference sequence). In DNA form, the CDR3 reads TGTGCCACCGGGGACGGGATTGGGGAGACCCAGTACTTC. Its protein is CATGDGIGETQYF.

The chain recombines TRBV12-3 or TRBV12-4 with TRBJ2-5, with a weak D call TRBD2 (7 bases). Trimming cost V 8 bases and J 2 bases, with 15 bases left between them. This CDR3 comprises 14 residues. CDR3 DNA sequence: TGTGCCAGCGGGGGGGCTTTAAAACAAGAGACCCAGTACTTC. Its translation: CASGGALKQETQYF.

This clonotype was picked up a small number of times. The J gene is TRBJ1-2, the V gene TRBV27; TRBD1 agrees at 8 bases. This CDR3 comprises 14 residues. Germline CDR1 reads MNHEY; CDR2 reads SMNVEV (reference sequence). V was clipped by 5 bases and J by 6 bases; unmatched bases: 8. The CDR3 sequence: CASSPRDRLNGYTF. For the CDR3, the DNA is TGTGCCAGCAGTCCGCGGGACAGGCTGAATGGCTACACCTTC.

V is TRBV12-3 or TRBV12-4 and J is TRBJ1-5, with D uncertain. The V end was cut by 7 bases, the J end by 5 bases, with 24 bases between. This CDR3 region has 17 residues. This chain's CDR3 is CASTKAYSQAPHQPQHF. CDR3 nucleotide sequence: TGTGCCAGCACCAAAGCCTATTCGCAGGCGCCACATCAGCCCCAGCATTTT.

The chain carries TRBV12-3 or TRBV12-4 and TRBJ2-1, with 11 bases lining up with TRBD1. The CDR3 is 16 residues long. J was trimmed by 3 bases and V by 5 bases; bases with no gene match: 6. The CDR3 coding sequence is TGTGCCAGCAGTCCAGGACAGGGGGCCGACTACAATGAGCAGTTCTTC. It codes for CASSPGQGADYNEQFF.

The chain combines TRBV2 with TRBJ2-7; TRBD1 is a possible D gene (6 bases). Germline-derived CDR1 and CDR2 are SNHLY and FYNNEI. The CDR3 runs 15 residues. Trimming removed 0 bases from V and 8 bases from J, with 17 bases in between. The CDR3 sequence is CASSEAGQGYYKQYF. The CDR3 DNA reads as TGTGCCAGCAGTGAAGCGGGGCAGGGGTATTACAAGCAGTACTTC.

This clonotype was seen many times. This chain joins TRBV27 and TRBJ1-1, with a weak D call TRBD1 (5 bases). Trimming pared 0 bases from V and 11 bases from J, leaving 19 bases between. CDR3 length: 15 amino acids. From germline, CDR1 is MNHEY and CDR2 SMNVEV (reference sequence). The CDR3 here is CASSLSWGNGHRAFF. The CDR3 DNA reads TGTGCCAGCAGTTTATCGTGGGGTAACGGACATAGGGCTTTCTTT.

This clonotype was picked up a small number of times. This chain joins TRBV28 and TRBJ2-5; D is unresolved. The germline V gene has CDR1 MDHEN and CDR2 SYDVKM. The CDR3 is 15 amino acids. V dropped 5 bases and J dropped 5 bases, with 18 bases sitting between them. The CDR3 reads CASSPTVGSGETQYF. The CDR3 DNA reads as TGTGCCAGCAGTCCTACCGTCGGTTCCGGGGAGACCCAGTACTTC. Drawing the rest from reference TRBV28 and TRBJ2-5, the complete variable domain is DVKVTQSSRYLVKRTGEKVFLECVQDMDHENMFWYRQDPGLGLRLIYFSYDVKMKEKGDIPEGYSVSREKKERFSLILESASTNQTSMYLCASSPTVGSGETQYFGPGTRLLVL.

The chain couples TRBV6-2 or TRBV6-3 to TRBJ1-1, with D hard to call. Germline V gene data show CDR1 as MNHEY and CDR2 as SVGEGT. Trimming took 5 bases from V and 5 from J, leaving 15 bases between them. The CDR3 runs 14 residues. This CDR3 is CASSLRAPPTEAFF. The CDR3 nucleotides read TGTGCCAGCAGTCTTCGGGCCCCCCCTACTGAAGCTTTCTTT.

Concerning this clonotype: Germline and junction disagree at one end, which may indicate a read error. This rearrangement joins TRBV27 to TRBJ1-1; no firm D call. This CDR3 region has 14 residues. The germline gives CDR1 MNHEY, CDR2 SMNVEV (reference sequence). CDR3 sequence reads: CANSLGGLNTEAFF. DNA for the CDR3: TGTGCCAACAGTTTAGGTGGACTGAACACTGAAGCTTTCTTT.